The text below deals with one T cell receptor (beta chain). No antigen is known for it. No per-base quality is available; no much larger clone lies one base away. This sample was taken from a study of shared clonotypes between healthy human individuals (dated by TCRdb to between 2020 and 2021). For the study in its entirety: The cohort comprised a couple of women and three men aged 18 to 49 years. Different laboratories and diverse techniques were used to prepare libraries and sequence TCR repertoires, to increase sequencing depth and limit assay-specific biases. To estimate repertoire size and how much clonotypes are shared between individuals, the study performed deep sequencing of blood TCR repertoires from about five healthy adults. For each donor, CD4 naive and CD4 memory were each given three plates, CD8 naive was given two plates, and CD8 memory was given one plate. Per donor, leukapheresis produced somewhere between about 0.8 and 9 billion PBMCs. What the study reported, not specific to this receptor: Rarefaction of sorted-subset datasets indicated incomplete sequencing despite the large sequencing depth. Compared with non-shared clonotypes, the clonotypes found in all four sorted-subset donors had higher generation probabilities. Because the study included a small number of donors, the genetic and exposure-history diversity represented was limited. Sampling was restricted to blood, and TCR repertoires in tissues likely differ from the TCR repertoires found in blood. Based on pairwise subsampling, the degree of clonotype sharing among donors was expected to be affected by sequencing depth. Larger estimated clonotype richness was generally found for naive subsets than for memory subsets. Sharing across a handful of donors was observed for about 5% of naive CD4, 3% to 3.5% of naive CD8, 2.3% of memory CD4, and around 0.4% of memory CD8 clonotypes.

The donors were healthy, HIV-negative adults who had no recently reported acute infections or vaccinations. Every donor was a Caucasian adult living in Nashville, Tennessee, USA. Magnetic negative selection was used to enrich CD4+ T cells, after which naive cells were positively selected on CD45RA and the negative fraction became the memory subset. After blood collection by leukapheresis, PBMCs were isolated using Ficoll-Histopaque density gradient centrifugation and then cryopreserved in the vapor phase of liquid nitrogen. Analytical flow cytometry was used to check the purity and quantity of every magnetically sorted T cell population. Genomic DNA was isolated from every sorted fraction and measured by UV absorbance on a Nanodrop 2000c. The CDR3 has 16 amino acids, counting the end cysteine and phenylalanine. The only DNA kept is the CDR3, 48 bases in frame from the first base. CDR1 and CDR2, looked up from the germline V gene (reference sequence), are SEHNR and FQNEAQ. V is reduced by 5 bases and J by 3 bases, leaving a spacing of 17 bases between them.

TCR CDR3 regions were amplified from genomic DNA by multiplex PCR using the deep immunoSEQ assay. Genomic DNA extracted from each cell subset was distributed evenly over all wells of several immunoSEQ 96-well plates, and each plate served as one replicate. For sorted subsets, around 200 ng genomic DNA, equal to approximately 30,000 T cell genomes, was loaded into each replicate PCR. The purified libraries were quantified using a Qubit 3.0 fluorometer, sized with a Bioanalyzer 2100, and then quantified again using the KAPA Library Quantification kit. Every immunoSEQ 96-well plate was sequenced on a dedicated single-read 150-cycle Illumina NextSeq 550 flow cell. Per the authors' processing: Because the immunoSEQ output included only junctional sequences and no quality scores, the filtering could not be the same as the filtering used for full-length reads. To assign V/J genes and CDR3, sequences were annotated using PyIR, a Python wrapper for IgBLAST v1.9, with IMGT germline references. Reads with weak V/J assignments (E-value above 1e-6), missing CDR3, stop codons, out-of-frame junctions, or ambiguous translated residues were removed. V3J clonotypes were defined by identical inferred V gene, J gene, and CDR3 amino acid sequence. Percentage overlap between repertoires was calculated by dividing the number of shared unique clonotypes by the size of the smaller repertoire. Three approaches were used to assess repertoire richness: RTK rarefaction, the Chao1 estimator, and Recon v2.1 estimates of unobserved clonotypes. OLGA was used to compute generation probabilities for all TCRbeta clonotypes that the gDNA method yielded from a handful of donors. Not all clones reach the TCRdb copy of this immuneACCESS table, which keeps in-frame sequences only. Checked studies attribute under half of the gap to unresolved V genes and leave the rest unexplained. That table furnishes V, J and clone size, whereas the DNA furnished D and trimming. Present in this sample are nearly 1,000,000 clones, 60% to 85% of which were seen just once. Around 1.4% of the sample is taken by the ten largest.

Material for sequencing was memory CD4+ T cells sorted from blood. The cell subset or site label, as the study defines it: CD45RA-negative fraction. The clonotype comes from a young man in good health. The chain links TRBV7-9 with TRBJ2-1; TRBD2 is possibly the D segment (6 matching bases). The sequenced DNA is TGTGCCAGCAGCCCAACTAGGACGGGAGTCTACAATGAGCAGTTCTTC. Protein translation: CASSPTRTGVYNEQFF.